Shown below are 25 T cell receptor beta chains from a single sample sequenced in a study of sequential checkpoint blockade in melanoma. Here immunoSEQ multiplex PCR was the method, and the copy in TCRdb shows in-frame clones only, minus some. The sample comprises about 17,000 clones, 60% to 70% of which are singletons, and 20% to 25% rests with the top ten. The treatment: randomized to nivolumab then ipilimumab (arm A) or the reverse (arm B). The specimen comprised CD8+ T cells sorted from blood (inferred from file names), sampled from a patient given nivolumab and ipilimumab in sequence. These receptors were collected from a human donor with melanoma.

V is TRBV7-9 and J is TRBJ1-6; 10 bases fit TRBD1. Germline assignment: CDR1 SEHNR and CDR2 FQNEAQ (reference sequence). V lost 5 bases to trimming and J lost 10 bases; unmatched junction nucleotides: 11. The length of the CDR3 is 16 residues. CDR3 DNA: TGTGCCAGCAGCATGTCGGACAGGGGGAGTGGGTCACCCCTCCACTTT. It translates to CASSMSDRGSGSPLHF.

The CDR3 coding sequence is TGTGCCAGCAGCTTGGACAGGGGACGAACCGAGCAGTACTTC. It is translated as CASSLDRGRTEQYF. The chain combines TRBV5-4 with TRBJ2-7; 7 nucleotides line up with TRBD1. The germline V gene has CDR1 SGHNT and CDR2 YYREEE (reference sequence). The J segment lost 6 bases and the V segment lost 0 bases, leaving 6 bases of the junction unmatched. The CDR3 is made up of 14 amino acids.

This clone was seen a few times. V usage is TRBV9 and J usage is TRBJ2-3, with 10 bases fitting TRBD2. Trimming took 5 bases from V and 8 from J; bases not matched to a gene: 5. The CDR3 sequence is 13 residues long. The germline V gene encodes CDR1 SGDLS and CDR2 YYNGEE. The CDR3 region has the DNA TGTGCCAGCAGTAGCGGGGGGTGGAGTACGCAGTATTTT. This translates into CASSSGGWSTQYF.

This clone occurred a few times. The rearrangement links TRBV6-5 to TRBJ1-1; D uncertain. Trimming took off 2 bases at V and 4 bases at J, with 11 bases between the two ends. CDR1 MNHEY and CDR2 SVGAGI come from the germline V gene. The CDR3 is made up of 14 amino acids. In nucleotides, the CDR3 is TGTGCCAGCAGTTACGGCGGTACGTTCACTGAAGCTTTCTTT. It codes for CASSYGGTFTEAFF.

The V gene is TRBV6-5, the J gene TRBJ1-2; tentative D call: TRBD1 (6 bases). CDR3 length equals 15 residues. Per the germline V gene, CDR1 is MNHEY and CDR2 is SVGAGI. V was trimmed by 0 bases and J by 2 bases, leaving 10 bases between them. The CDR3 coding sequence is TGTGCCAGCAGTTACTCGTCGACAGGAAACTATGGCTACACCTTC. Amino acids: CASSYSSTGNYGYTF.

This rearrangement joins TRBV7-6 to TRBJ1-1; 7 nucleotides match TRBD1. Losses at the gene ends were 7 bases for V and 7 bases for J; bases not matched to a gene: 15. Per the germline V gene, CDR1 is SGHVS and CDR2 is FNYEAQ. The CDR3 covers 15 residues. CDR3 amino acids: CASTAGAGGLYEAFF. As DNA, the CDR3 is TGTGCCAGCACGGCCGGGGCAGGGGGTCTATATGAAGCTTTCTTT.

The gene calls are TRBV4-1 and TRBJ1-1, with TRBD1 matching 9 bases. The CDR3 loop spans 15 amino acids. Losses at the gene ends were 3 bases for V and 5 bases for J; bases not matched to a gene: 7. CDR1 is MGHRA and CDR2 is YSYEKL in the germline V gene. The CDR3 DNA sequence: TGCGCCAGCAGCCAGGGGGGACAGGGTAATACTGAAGCTTTCTTT. It translates to CASSQGGQGNTEAFF.

The V gene is TRBV5-6, the J gene TRBJ1-2, with D unclear. From germline, CDR1 is SGHDT and CDR2 YYEEEE. V lost 0 bases and J lost 7, with 10 bases in between. CDR3 length: 13 amino acids. This chain's CDR3 is CASSLGSGPGYTF. CDR3 bases: TGTGCCAGCAGCTTGGGGAGCGGGCCTGGCTACACCTTC.

The chain carries TRBV11-2 and TRBJ2-7; 12 bases fit TRBD2. V shed 5 bases and J 5 bases; nucleotides not matched to a gene: 7. Germline CDR1 reads SGHAT; CDR2 reads FQNNGV. The CDR3 spans 15 residues. The DNA for the CDR3 is TGTGCCAGCAGCGCACTAGCGGGGGGAAACGACGAGCAGTACTTC. It yields the protein CASSALAGGNDEQYF.

J is TRBJ2-2 and V is TRBV6-1; 7 positions match TRBD1. Germline CDR1 reads MNHNS; CDR2 reads SASEGT. The V gene end was trimmed by 4 bases and the J gene end by 4 bases; junction bases not matched to a gene: 3. This CDR3 is built from 14 residues. The CDR3 DNA is TGTGCCAGCAGTGCCACAGGGGCCACCGGGGAGCTGTTTTTT. Protein sequence: CASSATGATGELFF.

Relative to its sample, this clone is large. J is TRBJ1-3 and V is TRBV28; D gene ambiguous. V was trimmed by 6 bases and J by 0 bases, leaving 12 bases between them. CDR3 size: 15 residues. Germline V lookup: CDR1 MDHEN, CDR2 SYDVKM. Written as DNA, the CDR3 is TGTGCCAGCAGCCTAGGACTGAACTCTGGAAACACCATATATTTT. Translation gives CASSLGLNSGNTIYF.

V is TRBV13 and J is TRBJ2-2, with 11 bases identical to TRBD2. The CDR3 sequence is 16 residues long. Germline V gene data show CDR1 as PRHDT and CDR2 as FYEKMQ (reference sequence). The V segment lost 5 bases and the J segment 2 bases; nucleotides outside the gene matches: 4. CDR3 sequence: CASSPSGGTNTGELFF. CDR3 coding DNA: TGTGCCAGCAGCCCTAGCGGGGGGACTAACACCGGGGAGCTGTTTTTT.

J is TRBJ2-3 and V is TRBV18; tentatively, D is TRBD2 (7 bases). CDR1 KGHSH and CDR2 LQKENI come from the germline V gene. The CDR3 runs 16 residues. V lost 1 base, J lost 2 bases, and 13 bases lay in between. The CDR3 region is CASSPRRGRDTDTQYF. The CDR3 nucleotides read TGTGCCAGCTCACCACGGCGGGGGCGCGACACAGATACGCAGTATTTT.

The genes are TRBV12-5 and TRBJ2-1; D perhaps matches TRBD1 (6 bases). CDR3 length: 17 amino acids. V dropped 7 bases and J dropped 2 bases, with 21 bases sitting between them. The germline CDR1 and CDR2 sequences are LGHNT and FRNRAP. CDR3 residues: CASDLSRGKAPYNEQFF. The CDR3 DNA follows: TGTGCTAGTGATCTGTCCAGGGGTAAGGCCCCCTACAATGAGCAGTTCTTC.

Within the sample, this clone is hyperexpanded. This same CDR3 is encoded by further DNA sequences in the sample. The chain recombines TRBV5-4 with TRBJ2-7, with a weak D call TRBD1 (6 bases). This CDR3 spans 17 amino acids. Trimming removed 4 bases at V and 5 bases at J, with 25 bases between. The germline CDR1 and CDR2 sequences are SGHNT and YYREEE (reference sequence). The CDR3 loop reads CASSPAPPGHEDHEQYF. CDR3 coding DNA: TGTGCCAGCAGCCCCGCACCCCCGGGACACGAGGACCACGAGCAGTACTTC. Supplemented by reference TRBV5-4 and TRBJ2-7, the full variable domain reads ETGVTQSPTHLIKTRGQQVTLRCSSQSGHNTVSWYQQALGQGPQFIFQYYREEENGRGNFPPRFSGLQFPNYSSELNVNALELDDSALYLCASSPAPPGHEDHEQYFGPGTRLTVT.

V usage is TRBV27 and J usage is TRBJ1-1; 9 positions agree with TRBD1. V lost 3 bases, J lost 11 bases, and 19 bases stayed unmatched. Germline CDR1 MNHEY, CDR2 SMNVEV (reference sequence). This CDR3 is built from 17 residues. CDR3: CASSFIPSDRGLLRAFF. The CDR3 DNA sequence: TGTGCCAGCAGTTTCATTCCCTCGGACAGGGGCCTTCTCAGGGCTTTCTTT.

The chain is built from TRBV7-3 and TRBJ2-3, with 7 bases that match TRBD2. Trimming removed 2 bases from V and 5 bases from J; junction bases left unmatched: 4. Per germline, CDR1 SGHTA and CDR2 FQGTGA. The CDR3 spans 14 residues. DNA for the CDR3: TGTGCCAGCAGCTTACGCGGGGGAGGAGATACGCAGTATTTT. It specifies CASSLRGGGDTQYF.

By frequency in the sample, this clone is medium-sized. Other DNA sequences of this sample code for an identical CDR3. The gene calls are TRBV19 and TRBJ1-6; the D is unclear. The germline V and J ends were trimmed by 7 bases and 7 bases, with 11 bases remaining between them. The CDR3 runs to 13 residues. CDR1 is LNHDA, CDR2 SQIVND, per germline (reference sequence). DNA for the CDR3: TGTGCCAGTAACAGCCATCCGAATTCACCCCTCCACTTT. Its translation: CASNSHPNSPLHF. Full variable domain (outside the CDR3, taken from reference TRBV19 and TRBJ1-6): DGGITQSPKYLFRKEGQNVTLSCEQNLNHDAMYWYRQDPGQGLRLIYYSQIVNDFQKGDIAEGYSVSREKKESFPLTVTSAQKNPTAFYLCASNSHPNSPLHFGNGTRLTVT.

V and J are TRBV13 and TRBJ2-1, with 7 bases lining up with TRBD2. The V gene end was trimmed by 4 bases and the J gene end by 7 bases; junction bases not matched to a gene: 1. Germline V lookup: CDR1 PRHDT, CDR2 FYEKMQ (reference sequence). The CDR3 totals 12 residues. The CDR3 reads CASSSLANEQFF. Here the CDR3 DNA reads TGTGCCAGCAGCTCACTAGCGAATGAGCAGTTCTTC.

The table lists this clone with a few counts. V usage is TRBV7-9 and J usage is TRBJ1-2; D is possibly TRBD1 (5 bases). V was shortened by 3 bases and J by 5 bases, with 19 bases between the two germline ends. Looked up from germline, CDR1 is SEHNR and CDR2 is FQNEAQ (reference sequence). The CDR3 spans 16 residues. The CDR3 region has the DNA TGTGCCAGCAGCTTCCAAGGAGGGGAGTCGATTTATGGCTACACCTTC. It yields the protein CASSFQGGESIYGYTF.

The V call is TRBV29-1, the J call TRBJ1-1, with D tentatively TRBD1 (5 bases). The CDR3 consists of 14 residues. From germline, CDR1 is SQVTM and CDR2 ANQGSEA. With 5 bases removed from V and 0 bases from J, the gap between germline ends came to 13 bases. CDR3 bases: TGCAGCGTTAAACAGGTCTACATGAACACTGAAGCTTTCTTT. Its protein product is CSVKQVYMNTEAFF.

This clone was seen a single time. The CDR3: CASSLRRIYEQYF. The CDR3 nucleotides read TGCGCCAGCTCCCTCCGGCGGATCTACGAGCAGTACTTC. The chain carries TRBV10-2 and TRBJ2-7; D call uncertain. V was trimmed by 8 bases and J by 3 bases, leaving 14 bases between them. CDR3 length equals 13 residues. The germline V gene encodes CDR1 WSHSY and CDR2 SAAADI.

This chain joins TRBV9 and TRBJ2-2; tentative D call: TRBD1 (6 bases). The CDR3 is 13 residues long. Germline-derived CDR1 and CDR2 are SGDLS and YYNGEE. V was cut by 6 bases and J by 4 bases, with 10 bases left in between. CDR3 nucleotide sequence: TGTGCCAGCAACAGGGATGGCACCGGGGAGCTGTTTTTT. Its translation: CASNRDGTGELFF. Combining the CDR3 with reference TRBV9 and TRBJ2-2 gives the whole variable domain DSGVTQTPKHLITATGQRVTLRCSPRSGDLSVYWYQQSLDQGLQFLIQYYNGEERAKGNILERFSAQQFPDLHSELNLSSLELGDSALYFCASNRDGTGELFFGEGSRLTVL.

CDR3 DNA sequence: TGCGCCAGCAGCCAAGTCGTAGGACAGGGGGGAGAAAAACTGTTTTTT. This translates into CASSQVVGQGGEKLFF. The chain recombines TRBV4-3 with TRBJ1-4; 10 bases are a match to TRBD1. This CDR3 has 16 residues. V trimming: 1 base; J trimming: 8 bases; junction bases outside the gene matches: 7. Germline V gene lookup returns CDR1 LGHNA and CDR2 YSLEER.

This sequence joins TRBV7-3 and TRBJ2-3; TRBD2 is a possible D gene (7 bases). The ends were cut back, 3 bases at V and 5 bases at J, with 15 bases in the middle. Germline V gene sequence: CDR1 SGHTA, CDR2 FQGTGA. The CDR3 is 15 amino acids. The DNA of the CDR3 is TGTGCCAGCAGCTTGGGTGGGGGGGGCGGAGATACGCAGTATTTT. Its translation: CASSLGGGGGDTQYF. The whole variable domain, filled in from reference TRBV7-3 and TRBJ2-3, reads GAGVSQTPSNKVTEKGKYVELRCDPISGHTALYWYRQSLGQGPEFLIYFQGTGAADDSGLPNDRFFAVRPEGSVSTLKIQRTERGDSAVYLCASSLGGGGGDTQYFGPGTRLTVL.